The 26 T cell receptor beta chains below all came from one sample that was sequenced in a study of cytomegalovirus exposure and HLA in healthy donors. PCR amplification relied on 60 Vbeta primers (plus 13 Jbeta primers). Clones were sequenced by immunoSEQ multiplex PCR, and TCRdb holds only the in-frame ones, with some missing. The sample records 150,000 to 200,000 clones, approximately 86% being singletons. Sequenced sample: PBMCs. The receptors originated from a woman between 18 and 30 years old in good health and CMV-seronegative.

This chain joins TRBV11-2 and TRBJ2-2, with D perhaps matching TRBD1 (6 bases). Trimming took off 0 bases at V and 3 bases at J, with 14 bases between the two ends. The CDR3 totals 17 residues. Germline V gene lookup returns CDR1 SGHAT and CDR2 FQNNGV. The CDR3 sequence: CASSLDRQALDTGELFF. The CDR3 DNA reads TGTGCCAGCAGCTTAGATCGACAGGCCTTGGACACCGGGGAGCTGTTTTTT.

The genes are TRBV29-1 and TRBJ2-5, with D perhaps matching TRBD2 (6 bases). There are 13 residues in the CDR3. Trimming removed 4 bases at V and 9 bases at J, with 18 bases between. Germline V lookup: CDR1 SQVTM, CDR2 ANQGSEA. In DNA form, the CDR3 reads TGCAGCGTTGGCCCTTTAGGGACGGGGGCCCAGTACTTC. Its protein is CSVGPLGTGAQYF.

This chain uses TRBV6-1 with TRBJ2-1, with D maybe TRBD2 (6 bases). Deletions cut 6 bases from V and 0 bases from J, with 12 bases between. The CDR3 contains 15 residues. Germline V gives CDR1 MNHNS, CDR2 SASEGT. The CDR3 nucleotides are TGTGCCAGCAGCACGGGACTGAGCTCCTACAATGAGCAGTTCTTC. Its protein product is CASSTGLSSYNEQFF.

The genes are TRBV27 and TRBJ2-1; 7 positions agree with TRBD2. The V and J ends lost 7 bases and 4 bases, in that order; junction bases with no gene match: 13. CDR3 length: 16 residues. Germline V lookup: CDR1 MNHEY, CDR2 SMNVEV (reference sequence). In nucleotides, the CDR3 is TGTGCCAGCAAAGGCAGGGCGGGAGCAGGGTACAATGAGCAGTTCTTC. The encoded protein is CASKGRAGAGYNEQFF.

The chain recombines TRBV5-1 with TRBJ1-2, with TRBD1 identical over 9 bases. Germline V gene lookup returns CDR1 SGHRS and CDR2 YFSETQ. J lost 8 bases, V lost 4 bases, and 6 bases had no gene match. This CDR3 contains 13 residues. The CDR3 reads CASSAGQGSGYTF. Here the CDR3 DNA reads TGCGCCAGCAGCGCAGGACAGGGGAGCGGCTACACCTTC.

The chain couples TRBV14 to TRBJ2-1, with D perhaps matching TRBD2 (6 bases). CDR3 length equals 14 residues. Between the trimmed V and J ends, which lost 3 bases and 7 bases, there was a span of 13 bases. CDR1 SGHDN and CDR2 FVKESK come from the germline V gene. In DNA, the CDR3 is TGTGCCAGCAGCCATCTCGGGAGTGGGAATGAGCAGTTCTTC. Protein product: CASSHLGSGNEQFF.

The chain carries TRBV2 and TRBJ2-1; 7 positions match TRBD2. The CDR3 runs 15 residues. Germline V lookup: CDR1 SNHLY, CDR2 FYNNEI. V was clipped by 5 bases and J by 7 bases; unmatched bases: 11. The CDR3 bases are TGTGCCAGCAGTTTTCTTAGAGGAGCGGGGAATGAGCAGTTCTTC. Protein product: CASSFLRGAGNEQFF.

This chain connects TRBV7-2 to TRBJ2-1, with TRBD1 matching 9 bases. The ends lost 5 bases at V and 5 bases at J; junction bases unmatched: 7. Germline CDR1 is SGHTA and CDR2 is FQGNSA. CDR3 length equals 15 residues. CDR3 DNA sequence: TGTGCCAGCAGCCCATGGGACAGGGAGGACAATGAGCAGTTCTTC. It translates to CASSPWDREDNEQFF.

V is TRBV27 and J is TRBJ2-5; TRBD1 matches at 7 bases. The CDR3 extends over 14 amino acids. The trim removed 7 bases at V and 3 bases at J, leaving 8 bases unmatched. Per the germline V gene, CDR1 is MNHEY and CDR2 is SMNVEV (reference sequence). The CDR3 protein is CASKTIDREETQYF. As DNA, the CDR3 is TGTGCCAGCAAAACGATAGACAGGGAAGAGACCCAGTACTTC.

The chain employs TRBV6-5 and TRBJ2-1; maybe TRBD2 (6 bases). Trimming stripped 6 bases from V and 2 bases from J, with 14 bases between. CDR1 and CDR2 from the germline V gene are MNHEY and SVGAGI. This CDR3 is 15 amino acids long. The CDR3, as DNA: TGTGCCAGCAGCAGTGGGACGGGAGCCTACAATGAGCAGTTCTTC. Protein product: CASSSGTGAYNEQFF.

The J gene is TRBJ2-5, the V gene TRBV7-9; D is unclear. This CDR3 contains 12 residues. V lost 5 bases, J lost 5 bases, and 9 bases lay in between. Germline assignment: CDR1 SEHNR and CDR2 FQNEAQ (reference sequence). As DNA, the CDR3 is TGTGCCAGCAGCGGCCCATGGGAGACCCAGTACTTC. Protein product: CASSGPWETQYF.

V is TRBV14 and J is TRBJ2-1; unclear D gene. CDR1 is SGHDN and CDR2 is FVKESK in the germline V gene. V was clipped by 2 bases and J by 10 bases, with 6 bases between them. The CDR3 runs to 11 residues. The CDR3, as DNA: TGTGCCAGCAGCCAAAATAGCGAGCAGTTCTTC. This codes for CASSQNSEQFF.

The chain couples TRBV7-9 to TRBJ1-6; D uncertain. The V gene lost 2 bases and the J gene lost 7 bases, with 12 bases spanning the gap. CDR3 length equals 15 residues. Germline V CDR1 and CDR2: SEHNR, FQNEAQ (reference sequence). Here the CDR3 DNA reads TGTGCCAGCAGCTTATTTGGGAGCGCGAATTCACCCCTCCACTTT. Amino acid sequence: CASSLFGSANSPLHF.

This chain uses TRBV5-4 with TRBJ2-1; the match to TRBD1 covers 7 bases. The CDR3 spans 16 residues. V was pared by 4 bases and J by 4 bases, with 11 bases of the junction left unmatched. Germline V gives CDR1 SGHNT, CDR2 YYREEE (reference sequence). CDR3 nucleotide sequence: TGTGCCAGCAGCCAGGGGGTAGCGCTAGAGTACAATGAGCAGTTCTTC. It encodes CASSQGVALEYNEQFF.

The chain carries TRBV11-3 and TRBJ2-7, with D possibly matching TRBD2 (6 bases). Between the trimmed V and J ends, which lost 5 bases and 6 bases, there was a span of 14 bases. CDR3 length equals 13 residues. Germline CDR1 is SGHNT and CDR2 is YENEEA. The CDR3 loop reads CASSPIVRGEQYF. In DNA, the CDR3 is TGTGCCAGCAGCCCTATCGTGCGGGGCGAGCAGTACTTC.

Of note for this clone: The same CDR3 can be traced to other DNA sequences in this sample. The V gene is TRBV5-8, the J gene TRBJ2-7; the D is unclear. Germline loops: CDR1 SGHTS, CDR2 YDEGEE. CDR3 size: 13 residues. With 4 bases removed from V and 6 bases from J, the gap between germline ends came to 14 bases. CDR3 in amino acids: CASSPFGSGEQYF. CDR3 nucleotides: TGTGCCAGCAGCCCGTTCGGCTCGGGCGAGCAGTACTTC.

V is TRBV5-1 and J is TRBJ1-1, with 7 bases identical to TRBD1. The CDR3 runs 14 residues. V lost 4 bases and J lost 1; bases outside the gene matches: 4. The germline V gene has CDR1 SGHRS and CDR2 YFSETQ. The CDR3 sequence is CASSTGTANTEAFF. Here the CDR3 DNA reads TGCGCCAGCAGCACCGGGACAGCGAACACTGAAGCTTTCTTT.

The chain couples TRBV12-5 to TRBJ2-3, with D maybe TRBD2 (5 bases). V lost 7 bases, J lost 4 bases, and 15 bases lay in between. The CDR3 is 14 amino acids. CDR1 is LGHNT, CDR2 FRNRAP, per germline. CDR3 nucleotide sequence: TGTGCTAGTGTTGAGAGCGGAGGCCCAGATACGCAGTATTTT. It codes for CASVESGGPDTQYF.

The chain carries TRBV7-3 and TRBJ1-6; D is perhaps TRBD1 (5 bases). The CDR3 is 14 amino acids. V lost 1 base and J lost 7, with 8 bases in between. CDR1 and CDR2 (germline): SGHTA, FQGTGA. In DNA, the CDR3 is TGTGCCAGCAGCTTAAAACAGGCCAATTCACCCCTCCACTTT. The encoded protein is CASSLKQANSPLHF.

The rearrangement links TRBV18 to TRBJ1-2; 9 bases agree with TRBD1. CDR3 size: 15 residues. V shed 0 bases and J 5 bases; nucleotides not matched to a gene: 4. CDR1 is KGHSH, CDR2 LQKENI, per germline. The CDR3 DNA sequence: TGTGCCAGCTCACCACCGGGACAGGGACCTTATGGCTACACCTTC. It codes for CASSPPGQGPYGYTF. Based on the CDR3 plus reference TRBV18 and TRBJ1-2, the full variable domain is NAGVMQNPRHLVRRRGQEARLRCSPMKGHSHVYWYRQLPEEGLKFMVYLQKENIIDESGMPKERFSAEFPKEGPSILRIQQVVRGDSAAYFCASSPPGQGPYGYTFGSGTRLTVV.

The V and J genes are TRBV5-1 and TRBJ1-2; D is uncertain. V was shortened by 0 bases and J by 3 bases, with 9 bases between the two germline ends. The CDR3 has 14 residues. Germline CDR1 is SGHRS and CDR2 is YFSETQ. CDR3 bases: TGCGCCAGCAGCTTGGGTCGGGTTGACTATGGCTACACCTTC. It translates to CASSLGRVDYGYTF.

V gene TRBV15 combines with J gene TRBJ2-7; TRBD1 matches 7 bases. The CDR3 has 14 amino acids. With V trimmed by 5 bases and J by 5 bases, 9 bases remained unmatched. CDR1 is LNHNV and CDR2 is YYDKDF in the germline V gene (reference sequence). The CDR3 sequence is CATSVRDSTNEQYF. In nucleotides, the CDR3 is TGTGCCACCAGCGTCCGGGACAGTACCAACGAGCAGTACTTC.

This clone has a single count. The V gene is TRBV29-1, the J gene TRBJ2-1; maybe TRBD2 (5 bases). CDR3 length equals 14 residues. Looked up from germline, CDR1 is SQVTM and CDR2 is ANQGSEA. The germline V and J ends were trimmed by 2 bases and 4 bases, with 12 bases remaining between them. The CDR3 reads CSVETGIPYNEQFF. Here the CDR3 DNA reads TGCAGCGTTGAAACCGGGATCCCTTACAATGAGCAGTTCTTC.

V gene TRBV20-1 combines with J gene TRBJ2-5; 7 positions match TRBD1. The germline V gene has CDR1 DFQATT and CDR2 SNEGSKA (reference sequence). The CDR3 length is 11 residues. V dropped 1 base and J dropped 9; count of bases not matched to a gene: 2. The CDR3 DNA reads TGCAGTGCTAGAGCACAGGGGCCCCAGTACTTC. Translated, it gives CSARAQGPQYF.

The genes are TRBV5-6 and TRBJ1-2; no definite D call. V shed 4 bases and J shed 6 bases, with 19 bases lying between them. Looked up from germline, CDR1 is SGHDT and CDR2 is YYEEEE. The CDR3 runs 15 residues. DNA of the CDR3: TGTGCCAGCAGCCTTCGCACTTTGAGGGTAAATGGCTACACCTTC. It is translated as CASSLRTLRVNGYTF.

The chain joins TRBV5-1 to TRBJ2-5; unclear D gene. The germline gives CDR1 SGHRS, CDR2 YFSETQ. The germline V and J ends were trimmed by 0 bases and 1 base, with 7 bases remaining between them. This CDR3 is built from 14 residues. CDR3 sequence reads: CASSLARLQETQYF. As DNA, the CDR3 is TGCGCCAGCAGCTTGGCCAGGCTCCAAGAGACCCAGTACTTC.